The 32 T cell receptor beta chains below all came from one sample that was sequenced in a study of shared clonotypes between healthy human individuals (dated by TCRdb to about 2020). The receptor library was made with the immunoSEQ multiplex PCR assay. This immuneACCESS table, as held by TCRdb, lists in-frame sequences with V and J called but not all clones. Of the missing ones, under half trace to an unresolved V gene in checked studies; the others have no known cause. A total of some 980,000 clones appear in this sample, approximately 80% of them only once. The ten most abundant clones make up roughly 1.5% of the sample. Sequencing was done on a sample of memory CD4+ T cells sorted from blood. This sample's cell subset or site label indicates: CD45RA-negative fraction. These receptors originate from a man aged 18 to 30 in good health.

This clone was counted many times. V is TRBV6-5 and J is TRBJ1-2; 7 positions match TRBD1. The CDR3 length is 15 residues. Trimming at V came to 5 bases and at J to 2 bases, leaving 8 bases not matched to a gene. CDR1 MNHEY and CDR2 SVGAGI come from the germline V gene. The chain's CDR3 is CASSPITTGNYGYTF. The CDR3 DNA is TGTGCCAGCAGTCCCATCACGACAGGGAACTATGGCTACACCTTC.

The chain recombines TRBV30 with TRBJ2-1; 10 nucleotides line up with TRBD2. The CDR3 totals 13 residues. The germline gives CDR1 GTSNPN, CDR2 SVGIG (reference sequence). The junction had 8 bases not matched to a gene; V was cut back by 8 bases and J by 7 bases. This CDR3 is CAGNSGRGNEQFF. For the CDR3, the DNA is TGTGCCGGGAACAGCGGGAGGGGGAATGAGCAGTTCTTC. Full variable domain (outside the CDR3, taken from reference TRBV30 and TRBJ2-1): SQTIHQWPATLVQPVGSPLSLECTVEGTSNPNLYWYRQAAGRGLQLLFYSVGIGQISSEVPQNLSASRPQDRQFILSSKKLLLSDSGFYLCAGNSGRGNEQFFGPGTRLTVL.

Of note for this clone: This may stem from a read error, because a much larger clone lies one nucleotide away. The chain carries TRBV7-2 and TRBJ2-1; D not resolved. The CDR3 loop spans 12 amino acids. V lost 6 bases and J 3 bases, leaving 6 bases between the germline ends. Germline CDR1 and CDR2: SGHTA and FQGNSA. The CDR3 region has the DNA TGTGCCAGCAGTTGGGACTACAATGAGCAGTTCTTC. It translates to CASSWDYNEQFF.

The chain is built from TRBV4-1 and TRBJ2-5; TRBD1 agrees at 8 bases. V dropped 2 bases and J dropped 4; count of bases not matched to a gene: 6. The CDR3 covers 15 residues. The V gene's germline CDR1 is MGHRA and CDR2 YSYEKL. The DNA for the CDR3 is TGCGCCAGCAGCCAACCGGACAGGGACTCAGAGACCCAGTACTTC. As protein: CASSQPDRDSETQYF.

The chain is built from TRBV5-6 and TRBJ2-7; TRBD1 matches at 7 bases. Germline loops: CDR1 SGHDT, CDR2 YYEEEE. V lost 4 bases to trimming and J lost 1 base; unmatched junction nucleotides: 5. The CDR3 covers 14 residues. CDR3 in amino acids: CASSNSGGSYEQYF. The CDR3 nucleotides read TGTGCCAGCAGCAACTCAGGGGGTTCCTACGAGCAGTACTTC. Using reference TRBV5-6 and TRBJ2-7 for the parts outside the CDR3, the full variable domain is DAGVTQSPTHLIKTRGQQVTLRCSPKSGHDTVSWYQQALGQGPQFIFQYYEEEERQRGNFPDRFSGHQFPNYSSELNVNALLLGDSALYLCASSNSGGSYEQYFGPGTRLTVT.

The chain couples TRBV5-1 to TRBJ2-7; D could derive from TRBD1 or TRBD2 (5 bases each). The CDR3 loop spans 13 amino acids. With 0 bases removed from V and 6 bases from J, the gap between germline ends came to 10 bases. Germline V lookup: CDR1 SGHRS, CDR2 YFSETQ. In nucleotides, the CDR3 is TGCGCCAGCAGCTTGGGTTGGGGGACCGAGCAGTACTTC. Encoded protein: CASSLGWGTEQYF.

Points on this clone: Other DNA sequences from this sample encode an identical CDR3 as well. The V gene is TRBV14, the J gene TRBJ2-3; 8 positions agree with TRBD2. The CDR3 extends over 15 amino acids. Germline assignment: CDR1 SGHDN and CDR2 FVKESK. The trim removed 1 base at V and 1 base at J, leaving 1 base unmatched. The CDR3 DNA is TGTGCCAGCAGCCAAGCACTAGCGGGCACAGATACGCAGTATTTT. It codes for CASSQALAGTDTQYF.

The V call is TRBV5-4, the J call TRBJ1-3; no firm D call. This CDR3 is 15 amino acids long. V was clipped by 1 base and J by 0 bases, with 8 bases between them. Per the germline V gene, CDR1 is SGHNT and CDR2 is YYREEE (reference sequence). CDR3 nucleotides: TGTGCCAGCAGCTTGACAGCCAGCTCTGGAAACACCATATATTTT. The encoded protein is CASSLTASSGNTIYF.

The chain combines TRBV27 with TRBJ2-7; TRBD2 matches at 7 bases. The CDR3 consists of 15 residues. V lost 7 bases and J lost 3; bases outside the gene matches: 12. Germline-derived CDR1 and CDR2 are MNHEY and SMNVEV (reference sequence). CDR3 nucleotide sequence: TGTGCCAGCACATCCTCGGGGGGAAACTTCTACGAGCAGTACTTC. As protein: CASTSSGGNFYEQYF.

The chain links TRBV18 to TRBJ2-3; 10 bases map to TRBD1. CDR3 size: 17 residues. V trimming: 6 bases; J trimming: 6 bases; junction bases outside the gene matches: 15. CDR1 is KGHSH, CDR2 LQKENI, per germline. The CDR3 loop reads CASSPGLPGTGADTQYF. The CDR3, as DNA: TGTGCCAGCTCCCCGGGACTTCCCGGGACAGGGGCTGATACGCAGTATTTT.

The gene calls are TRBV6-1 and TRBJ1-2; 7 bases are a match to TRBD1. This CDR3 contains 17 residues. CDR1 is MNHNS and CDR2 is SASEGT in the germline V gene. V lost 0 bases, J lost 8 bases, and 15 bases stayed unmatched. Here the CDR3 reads CASSEASQGVLLGGYTF. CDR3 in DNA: TGTGCCAGCAGTGAAGCAAGTCAGGGGGTCCTCCTGGGGGGCTACACCTTC.

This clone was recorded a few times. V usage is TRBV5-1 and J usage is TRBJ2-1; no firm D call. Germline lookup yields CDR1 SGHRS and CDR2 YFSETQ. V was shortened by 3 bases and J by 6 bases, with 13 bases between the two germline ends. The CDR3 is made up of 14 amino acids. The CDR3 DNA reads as TGCGCCAGCAGCTCCATCGGACGAATCAATGAGCAGTTCTTC. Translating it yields CASSSIGRINEQFF.

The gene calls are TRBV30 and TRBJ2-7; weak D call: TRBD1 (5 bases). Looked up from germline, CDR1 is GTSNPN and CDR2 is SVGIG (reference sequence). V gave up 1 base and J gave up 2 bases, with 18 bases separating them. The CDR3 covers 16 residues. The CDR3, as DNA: TGTGCCTGGAGTGCAACTGGATGGCAGGGAACCTACGAGCAGTACTTC. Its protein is CAWSATGWQGTYEQYF.

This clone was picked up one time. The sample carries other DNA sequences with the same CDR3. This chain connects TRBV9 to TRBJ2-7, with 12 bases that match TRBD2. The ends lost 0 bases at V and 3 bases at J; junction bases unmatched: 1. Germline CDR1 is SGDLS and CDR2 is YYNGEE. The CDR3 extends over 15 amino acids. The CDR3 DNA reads TGTGCCAGCAGCGTAGGACTAGCGGGGGACTACGAGCAGTACTTC. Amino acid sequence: CASSVGLAGDYEQYF.

The CDR3 sequence: CASSLEDHYNEQFF. The CDR3 DNA is TGCGCCAGCAGCTTGGAGGATCATTACAATGAGCAGTTCTTC. J is TRBJ2-1 and V is TRBV5-1; D is undetermined. Germline CDR1 is SGHRS and CDR2 is YFSETQ. The CDR3 totals 14 residues. With 0 bases removed from V and 4 bases from J, the gap between germline ends came to 8 bases. Based on the CDR3 plus reference TRBV5-1 and TRBJ2-1, the full variable domain is KAGVTQTPRYLIKTRGQQVTLSCSPISGHRSVSWYQQTPGQGLQFLFEYFSETQRNKGNFPGRFSGRQFSNSRSEMNVSTLELGDSALYLCASSLEDHYNEQFFGPGTRLTVL.

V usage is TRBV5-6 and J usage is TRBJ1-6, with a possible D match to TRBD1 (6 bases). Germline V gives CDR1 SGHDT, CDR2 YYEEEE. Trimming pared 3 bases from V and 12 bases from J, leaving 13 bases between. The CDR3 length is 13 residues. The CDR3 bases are TGTGCCAGCAGCTCTATACAGGGACAACCCCTCCACTTT. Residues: CASSSIQGQPLHF.

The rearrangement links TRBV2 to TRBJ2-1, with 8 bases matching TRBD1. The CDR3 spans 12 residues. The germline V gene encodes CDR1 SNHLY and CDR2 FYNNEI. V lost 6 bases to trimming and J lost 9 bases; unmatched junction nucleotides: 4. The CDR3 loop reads CASRTGAAEQFF. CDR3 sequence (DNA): TGTGCCAGCAGGACAGGGGCAGCTGAGCAGTTCTTC.

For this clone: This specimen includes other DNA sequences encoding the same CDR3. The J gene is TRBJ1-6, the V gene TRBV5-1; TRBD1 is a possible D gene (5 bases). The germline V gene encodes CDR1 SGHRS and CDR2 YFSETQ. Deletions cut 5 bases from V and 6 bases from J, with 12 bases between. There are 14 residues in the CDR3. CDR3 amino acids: CASSRTGGNSPLHF. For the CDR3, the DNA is TGCGCCAGCAGTCGGACTGGGGGTAATTCACCCCTCCACTTT.

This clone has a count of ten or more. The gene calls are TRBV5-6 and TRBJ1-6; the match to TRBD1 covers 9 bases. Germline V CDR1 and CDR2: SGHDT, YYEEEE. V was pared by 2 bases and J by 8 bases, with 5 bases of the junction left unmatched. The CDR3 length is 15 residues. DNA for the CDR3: TGTGCCAGCAGCTTCCGGGACAGGGTATATTCACCCCTCCACTTT. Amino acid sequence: CASSFRDRVYSPLHF.

The CDR3 reads CASSIGQYSFTDTQYF. The CDR3 bases are TGTGCCAGCAGTATTGGACAGTATAGCTTCACAGATACGCAGTATTTT. This chain links TRBV27 with TRBJ2-3; the D gene is possibly TRBD1 (6 bases). V lost 5 bases and J 2 bases, leaving 17 bases between the germline ends. The CDR3 consists of 16 residues. Germline CDR1 and CDR2: MNHEY and SMNVEV (reference sequence).

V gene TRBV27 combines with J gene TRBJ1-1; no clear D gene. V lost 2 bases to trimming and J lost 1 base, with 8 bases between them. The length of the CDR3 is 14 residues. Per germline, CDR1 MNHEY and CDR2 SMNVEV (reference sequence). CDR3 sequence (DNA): TGTGCCAGCAGTTTAAAGGGTCGGAACACTGAAGCTTTCTTT. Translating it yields CASSLKGRNTEAFF.

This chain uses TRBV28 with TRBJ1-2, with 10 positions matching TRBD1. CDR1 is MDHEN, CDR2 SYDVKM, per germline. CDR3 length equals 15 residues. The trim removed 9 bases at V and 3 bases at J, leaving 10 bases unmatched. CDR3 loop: CASLGRDRGYYGYTF. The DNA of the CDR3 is TGTGCCAGTCTTGGCCGGGACAGGGGATACTATGGCTACACCTTC.

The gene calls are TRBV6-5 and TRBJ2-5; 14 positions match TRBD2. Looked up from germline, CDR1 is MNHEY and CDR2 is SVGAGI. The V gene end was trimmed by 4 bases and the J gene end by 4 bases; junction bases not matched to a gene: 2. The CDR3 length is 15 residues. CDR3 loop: CASSWGLAGAETQYF. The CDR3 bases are TGTGCCAGCAGTTGGGGACTAGCGGGAGCAGAGACCCAGTACTTC.

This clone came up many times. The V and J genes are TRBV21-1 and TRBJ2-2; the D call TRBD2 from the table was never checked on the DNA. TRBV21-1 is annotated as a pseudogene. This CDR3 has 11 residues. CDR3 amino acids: CASWRTGELFF. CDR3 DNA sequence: TGTGCCAGCTGGAGGACCGGGGAGCTGTTTTTT.

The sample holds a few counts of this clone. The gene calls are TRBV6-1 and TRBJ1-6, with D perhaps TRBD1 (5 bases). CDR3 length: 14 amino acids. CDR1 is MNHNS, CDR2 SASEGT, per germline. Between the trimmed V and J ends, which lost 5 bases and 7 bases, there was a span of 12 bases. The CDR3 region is CASSRDGWNSPLHF. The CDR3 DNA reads TGTGCCAGCAGTCGGGACGGTTGGAATTCACCCCTCCACTTT.

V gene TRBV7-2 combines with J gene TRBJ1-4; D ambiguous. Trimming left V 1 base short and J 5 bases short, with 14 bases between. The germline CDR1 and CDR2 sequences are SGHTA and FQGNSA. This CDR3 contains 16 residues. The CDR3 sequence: CASSLGSSGGNEKLFF. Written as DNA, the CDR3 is TGTGCCAGCAGCTTAGGGTCCAGTGGCGGGAATGAAAAACTGTTTTTT.

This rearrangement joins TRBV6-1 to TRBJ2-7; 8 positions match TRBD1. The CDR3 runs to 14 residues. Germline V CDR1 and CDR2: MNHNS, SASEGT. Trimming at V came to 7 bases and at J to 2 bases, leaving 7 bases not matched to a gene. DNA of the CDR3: TGTGCCAGCACGGATCACAGGGGGACCTACGAGCAGTACTTC. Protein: CASTDHRGTYEQYF.

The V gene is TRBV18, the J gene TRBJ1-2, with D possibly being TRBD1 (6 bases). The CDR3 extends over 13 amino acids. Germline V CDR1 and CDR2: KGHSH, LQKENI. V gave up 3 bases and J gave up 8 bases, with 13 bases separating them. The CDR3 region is CASSPNRVEGYTF. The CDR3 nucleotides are TGTGCCAGCTCACCTAACAGGGTAGAAGGCTACACCTTC.

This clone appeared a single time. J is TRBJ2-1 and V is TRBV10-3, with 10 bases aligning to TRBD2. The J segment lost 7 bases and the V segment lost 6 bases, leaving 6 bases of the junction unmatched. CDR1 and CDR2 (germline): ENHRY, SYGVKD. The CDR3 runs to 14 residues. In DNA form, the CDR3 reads TGTGCCATCAGCGATAGCGGGGGGAGGAATGAGCAGTTCTTC. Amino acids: CAISDSGGRNEQFF.

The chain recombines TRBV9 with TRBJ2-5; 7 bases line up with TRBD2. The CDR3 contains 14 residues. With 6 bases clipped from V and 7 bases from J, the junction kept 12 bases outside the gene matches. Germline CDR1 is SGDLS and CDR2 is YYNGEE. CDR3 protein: CASTLDPGEGTQYF. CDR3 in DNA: TGTGCCAGCACCTTAGACCCCGGGGAGGGGACCCAGTACTTC.

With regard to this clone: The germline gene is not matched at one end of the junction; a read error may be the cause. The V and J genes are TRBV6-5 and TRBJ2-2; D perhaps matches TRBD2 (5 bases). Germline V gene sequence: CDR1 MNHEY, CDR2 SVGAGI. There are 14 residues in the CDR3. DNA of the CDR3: TGTGCCAGCAGCTACTCTGCGGGCCTCGGGGAGCTGTTTTTT. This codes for CASSYSAGLGELFF.

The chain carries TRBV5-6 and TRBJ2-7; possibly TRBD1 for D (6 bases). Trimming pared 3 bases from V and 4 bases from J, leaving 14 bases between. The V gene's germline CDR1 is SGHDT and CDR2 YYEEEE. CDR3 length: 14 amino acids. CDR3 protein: CASSYGGVIYEQYF. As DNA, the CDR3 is TGTGCCAGCAGCTATGGGGGCGTAATATACGAGCAGTACTTC.